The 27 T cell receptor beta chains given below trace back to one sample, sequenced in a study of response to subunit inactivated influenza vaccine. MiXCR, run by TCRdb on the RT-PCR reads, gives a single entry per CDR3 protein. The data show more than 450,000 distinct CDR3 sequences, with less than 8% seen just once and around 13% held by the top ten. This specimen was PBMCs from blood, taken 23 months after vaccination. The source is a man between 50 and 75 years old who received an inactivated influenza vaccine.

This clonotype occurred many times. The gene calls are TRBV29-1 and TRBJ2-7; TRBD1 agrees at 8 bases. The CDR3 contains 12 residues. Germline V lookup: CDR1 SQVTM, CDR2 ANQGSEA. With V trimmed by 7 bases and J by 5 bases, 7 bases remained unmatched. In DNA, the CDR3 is TGCAGCGCCGCAGGGGGCCTACACGAGCAGTACTTC. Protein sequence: CSAAGGLHEQYF.

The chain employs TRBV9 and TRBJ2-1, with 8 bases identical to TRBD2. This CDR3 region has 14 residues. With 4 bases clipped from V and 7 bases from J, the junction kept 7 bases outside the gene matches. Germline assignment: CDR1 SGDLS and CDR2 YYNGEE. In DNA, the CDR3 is TGTGCCAGCAGCCCCTCGGGAGGGAGGAATGAGCAGTTCTTC. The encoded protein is CASSPSGGRNEQFF.

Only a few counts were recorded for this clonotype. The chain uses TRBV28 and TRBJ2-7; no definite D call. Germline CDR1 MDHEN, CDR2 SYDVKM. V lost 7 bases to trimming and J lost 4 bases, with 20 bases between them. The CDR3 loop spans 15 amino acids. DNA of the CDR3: TGTGCCAGCACCTCGGTTACAGCCCTTCGTTACGAGCAGTACTTC. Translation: CASTSVTALRYEQYF.

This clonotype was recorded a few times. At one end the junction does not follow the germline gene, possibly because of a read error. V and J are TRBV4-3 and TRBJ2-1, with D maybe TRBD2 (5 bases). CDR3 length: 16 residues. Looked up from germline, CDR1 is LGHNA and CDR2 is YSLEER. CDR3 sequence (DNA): TGCGCCAGCAGCCAAGAACGTCGGGATAGCTACAGTGAGCAGTTCTTC. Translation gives CASSQERRDSYSEQFF.

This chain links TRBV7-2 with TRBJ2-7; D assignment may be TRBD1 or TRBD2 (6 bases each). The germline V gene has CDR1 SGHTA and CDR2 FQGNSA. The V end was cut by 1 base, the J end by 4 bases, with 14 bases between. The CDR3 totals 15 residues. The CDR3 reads CASSLVGGHTYEQYF. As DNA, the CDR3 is TGTGCCAGCAGCTTAGTCGGGGGACATACATACGAGCAGTACTTC.

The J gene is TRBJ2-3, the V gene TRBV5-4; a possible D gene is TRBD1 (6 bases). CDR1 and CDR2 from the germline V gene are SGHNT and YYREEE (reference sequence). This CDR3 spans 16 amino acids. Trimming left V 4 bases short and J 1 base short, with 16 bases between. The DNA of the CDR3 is TGTGCCAGCAGCGGATCCAGGGGATGGGGCACAGATACGCAGTATTTT. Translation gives CASSGSRGWGTDTQYF. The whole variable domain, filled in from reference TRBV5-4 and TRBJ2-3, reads ETGVTQSPTHLIKTRGQQVTLRCSSQSGHNTVSWYQQALGQGPQFIFQYYREEENGRGNFPPRFSGLQFPNYSSELNVNALELDDSALYLCASSGSRGWGTDTQYFGPGTRLTVL.

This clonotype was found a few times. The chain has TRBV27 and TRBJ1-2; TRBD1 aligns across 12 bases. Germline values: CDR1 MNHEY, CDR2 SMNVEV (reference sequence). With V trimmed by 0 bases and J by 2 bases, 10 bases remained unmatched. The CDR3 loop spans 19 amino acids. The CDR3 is CASSLSFGTGGLFNYGYTF. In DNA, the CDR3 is TGTGCCAGCAGTTTATCCTTCGGGACAGGGGGCTTATTCAACTATGGCTACACCTTC.

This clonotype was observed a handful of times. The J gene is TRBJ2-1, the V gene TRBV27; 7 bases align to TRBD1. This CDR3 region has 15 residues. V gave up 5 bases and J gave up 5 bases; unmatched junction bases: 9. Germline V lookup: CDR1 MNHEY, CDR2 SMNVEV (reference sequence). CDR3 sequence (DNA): TGTGCCAGCAGTATCCGGGACAGCTTCGACAATGAGCAGTTCTTC. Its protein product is CASSIRDSFDNEQFF.

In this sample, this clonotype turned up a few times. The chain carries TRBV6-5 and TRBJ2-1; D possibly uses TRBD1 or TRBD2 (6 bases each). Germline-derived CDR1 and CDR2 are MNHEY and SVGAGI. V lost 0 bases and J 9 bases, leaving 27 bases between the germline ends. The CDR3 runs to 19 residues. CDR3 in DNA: TGTGCCAGCAGTTACTCGAGGGGCTCTTTTGCGGGACAACAGGGTGAGCAGTTCTTC. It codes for CASSYSRGSFAGQQGEQFF.

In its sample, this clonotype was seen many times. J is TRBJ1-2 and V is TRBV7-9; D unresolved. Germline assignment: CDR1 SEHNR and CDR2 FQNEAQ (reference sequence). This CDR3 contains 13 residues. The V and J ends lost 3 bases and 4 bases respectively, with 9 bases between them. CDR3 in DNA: TGTGCCAGCAGCTTGTCCGGGGTCTATGGCTACACCTTC. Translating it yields CASSLSGVYGYTF.

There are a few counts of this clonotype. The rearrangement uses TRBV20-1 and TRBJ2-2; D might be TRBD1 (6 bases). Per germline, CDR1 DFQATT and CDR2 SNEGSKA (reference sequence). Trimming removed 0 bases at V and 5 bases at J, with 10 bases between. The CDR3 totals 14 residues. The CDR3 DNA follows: TGCAGTGCTAGAGAGGGGGCTCTGACCGGGGAGCTGTTTTTT. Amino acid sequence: CSAREGALTGELFF.

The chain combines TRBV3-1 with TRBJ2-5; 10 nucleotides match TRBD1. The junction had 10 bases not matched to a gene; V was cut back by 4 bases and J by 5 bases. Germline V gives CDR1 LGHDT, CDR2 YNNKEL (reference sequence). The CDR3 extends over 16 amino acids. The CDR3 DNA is TGTGCCAGCAGCCCTTCGACAGGGGGCGCGTGGGAGACCCAGTACTTC. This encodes CASSPSTGGAWETQYF.

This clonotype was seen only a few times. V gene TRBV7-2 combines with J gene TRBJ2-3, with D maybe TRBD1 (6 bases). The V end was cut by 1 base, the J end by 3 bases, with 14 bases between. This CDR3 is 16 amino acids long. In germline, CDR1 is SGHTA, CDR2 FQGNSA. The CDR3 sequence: CASSLVISGVTDTQYF. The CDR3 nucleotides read TGTGCCAGCAGCTTAGTTATCTCAGGGGTTACAGATACGCAGTATTTT.

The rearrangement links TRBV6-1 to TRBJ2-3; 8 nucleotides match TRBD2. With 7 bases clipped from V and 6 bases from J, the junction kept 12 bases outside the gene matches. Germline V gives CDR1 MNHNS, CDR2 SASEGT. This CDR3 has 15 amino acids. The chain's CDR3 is CASTGRAGVVDTQYF. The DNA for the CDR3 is TGTGCCAGCACCGGCCGAGCGGGAGTTGTTGATACGCAGTATTTT.

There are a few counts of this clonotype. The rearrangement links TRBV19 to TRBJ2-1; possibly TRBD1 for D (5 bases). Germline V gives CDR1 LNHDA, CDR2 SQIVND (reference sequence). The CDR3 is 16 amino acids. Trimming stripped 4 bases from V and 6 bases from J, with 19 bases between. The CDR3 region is CASSRTREPNRNEQFF. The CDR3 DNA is TGTGCCAGTAGTAGAACCAGGGAACCTAACCGCAATGAGCAGTTCTTC.

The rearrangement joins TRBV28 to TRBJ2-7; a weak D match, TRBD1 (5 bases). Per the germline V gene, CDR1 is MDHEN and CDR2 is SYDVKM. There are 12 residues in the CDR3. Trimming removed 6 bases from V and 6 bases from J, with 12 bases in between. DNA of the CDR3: TGTGCCAGCAGCACAGGCTCCGGCGAGCAGTACTTC. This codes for CASSTGSGEQYF.

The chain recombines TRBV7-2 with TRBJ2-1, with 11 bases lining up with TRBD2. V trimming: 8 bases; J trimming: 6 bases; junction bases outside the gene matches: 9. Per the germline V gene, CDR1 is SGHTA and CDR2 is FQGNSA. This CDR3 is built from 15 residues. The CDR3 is CASGTLAGGSNEQFF. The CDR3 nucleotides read TGTGCCAGCGGGACCCTAGCGGGGGGCAGCAATGAGCAGTTCTTC.

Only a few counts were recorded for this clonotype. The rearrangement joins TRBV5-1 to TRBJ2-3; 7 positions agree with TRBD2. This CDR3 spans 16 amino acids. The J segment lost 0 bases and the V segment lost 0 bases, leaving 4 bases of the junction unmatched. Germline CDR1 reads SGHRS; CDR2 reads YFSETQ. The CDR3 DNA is TGCGCCAGCAGCTTGGAGGGCGGGAGCAGCACAGATACGCAGTATTTT. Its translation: CASSLEGGSSTDTQYF.

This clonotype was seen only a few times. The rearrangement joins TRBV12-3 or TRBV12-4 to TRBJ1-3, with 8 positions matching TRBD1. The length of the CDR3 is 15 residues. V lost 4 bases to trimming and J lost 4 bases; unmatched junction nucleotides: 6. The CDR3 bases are TGTGCCAGCAGTTGGGGACAGGCGGGAGGAAACACCATATATTTT. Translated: CASSWGQAGGNTIYF.

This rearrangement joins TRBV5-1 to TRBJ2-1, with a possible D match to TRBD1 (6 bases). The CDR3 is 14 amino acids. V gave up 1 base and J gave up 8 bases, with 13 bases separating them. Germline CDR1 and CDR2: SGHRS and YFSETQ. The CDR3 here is CASSLQGLRYEQFF. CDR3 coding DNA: TGCGCCAGCAGCTTGCAGGGGCTTCGTTATGAGCAGTTCTTC.

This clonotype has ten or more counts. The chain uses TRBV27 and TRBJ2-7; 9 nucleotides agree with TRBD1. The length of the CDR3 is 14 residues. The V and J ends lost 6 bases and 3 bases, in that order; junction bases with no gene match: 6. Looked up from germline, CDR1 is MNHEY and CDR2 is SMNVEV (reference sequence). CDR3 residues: CASSETGGIYEQYF. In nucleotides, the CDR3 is TGTGCCAGCAGCGAAACAGGGGGCATCTACGAGCAGTACTTC.

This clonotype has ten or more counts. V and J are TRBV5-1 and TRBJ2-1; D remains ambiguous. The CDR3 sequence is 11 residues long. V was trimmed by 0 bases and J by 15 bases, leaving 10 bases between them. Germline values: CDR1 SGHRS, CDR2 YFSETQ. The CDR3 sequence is CASSLAGERFF. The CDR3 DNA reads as TGCGCCAGCAGCTTGGCCGGAGAAAGGTTCTTC.

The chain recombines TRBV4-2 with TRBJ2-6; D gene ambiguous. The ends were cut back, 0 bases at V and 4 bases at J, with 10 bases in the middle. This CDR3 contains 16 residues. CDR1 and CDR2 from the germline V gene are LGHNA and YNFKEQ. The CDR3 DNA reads TGTGCCAGCAGCCAAGAATTGGGTTCCGGGGCCAACGTCCTGACTTTC. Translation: CASSQELGSGANVLTF.

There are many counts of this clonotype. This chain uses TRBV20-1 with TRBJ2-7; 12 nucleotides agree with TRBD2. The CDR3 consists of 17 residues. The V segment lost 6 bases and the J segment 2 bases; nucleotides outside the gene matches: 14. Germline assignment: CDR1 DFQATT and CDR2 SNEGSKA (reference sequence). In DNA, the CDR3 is TGCAGTGCCAAAGGGTCTAGCGGGAGGGCTATGCCCTACGAGCAGTACTTC. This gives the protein CSAKGSSGRAMPYEQYF.

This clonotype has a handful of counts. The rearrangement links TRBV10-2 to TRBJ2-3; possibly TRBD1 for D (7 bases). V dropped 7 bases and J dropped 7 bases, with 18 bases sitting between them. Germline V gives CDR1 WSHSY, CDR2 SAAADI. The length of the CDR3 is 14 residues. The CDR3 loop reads CASTRGTEGNTQYF. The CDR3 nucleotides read TGCGCCAGCACCCGGGGGACAGAGGGAAATACGCAGTATTTT.

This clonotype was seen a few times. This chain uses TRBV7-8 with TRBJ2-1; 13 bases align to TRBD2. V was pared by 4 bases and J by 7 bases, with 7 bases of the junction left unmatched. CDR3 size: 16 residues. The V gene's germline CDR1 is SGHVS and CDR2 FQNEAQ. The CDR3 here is CASSSRLAGGGNEQFF. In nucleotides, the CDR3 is TGTGCCAGCAGCTCCAGACTAGCGGGGGGTGGGAATGAGCAGTTCTTC.

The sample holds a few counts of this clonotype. Here the CDR3 reads CATRAGGTDTQYF. In DNA, the CDR3 is TGTGCCACCAGAGCGGGGGGCACAGATACGCAGTATTTT. This chain connects TRBV6-6 to TRBJ2-3, with 8 bases fitting TRBD2. The CDR3 is 13 amino acids. CDR1 MNHNY and CDR2 SVGAGI come from the germline V gene (reference sequence). Trimming cost V 10 bases and J 1 base; bases outside gene matches: 4.